The entry that follows covers one T cell receptor beta chain sequence. Its antigen is unidentified. V shed 10 bases, J shed 0 bases, and the junction held 14 bases outside the gene matches. CDR1 WSHSY and CDR2 SAAADI come from the germline V gene. The CDR3 loop spans 16 amino acids. The sample comes from a study of OX40 agonist ivuxolimab in advanced cancers. About the research overall: Two cutaneous melanoma patients and one hepatocellular carcinoma patient, three in all, had partial responses.

Profiled with immunoSEQ multiplex PCR; TCRdb holds only in-frame clones, not every one. The data show around 34,000 clones, with 89% seen just once and 40% to 55% held by the top ten. Study-wide results and limits: The study observed clonal expansion of CD4+ and CD8+ blood T cells by week 6 at 0.1 to 3.0 mg/kg. Low normalized T-cell clonal expansion was also seen in some nonresponders.

The sequence was obtained from an adult with an advanced solid tumor such as melanoma, head and neck, liver or kidney cancer. The starting material was CD4+ or CD8+ T cells sorted from blood, obtained in a trial of the OX40 agonist ivuxolimab. This chain uses TRBV10-2 with TRBJ2-7; 8 bases line up with TRBD1. The CDR3 here is CANYTMDRVSSYEQYF. The CDR3 DNA is TGCGCCAACTACACGATGGACAGGGTGAGCTCCTACGAGCAGTACTTC.